One sample yielded the 12 T cell receptor beta chains listed below, sequenced in a study of CD8 T cells in Susac syndrome. Random hexamers were used to reverse transcribe an amount of about 0.45 to 1 ug RNA. TCRdb itself ran the immunoSEQ multiplex PCR reads through MiXCR, one entry per CDR3 protein. The data show 150,000 to 200,000 distinct CDR3 sequences, approximately 94% seen once. The sample consisted of CD4+ T cells from PBMCs. The receptors shown here come from a human donor with multiple sclerosis.

The genes are TRBV20-1 and TRBJ1-2; TRBD1 is a possible D gene (6 bases). CDR3 size: 13 residues. V shed 2 bases and J shed 10 bases, with 17 bases lying between them. Germline loops: CDR1 DFQATT, CDR2 SNEGSKA (reference sequence). Here the CDR3 reads CSARSRDTQPYTF. The CDR3 DNA sequence: TGCAGTGCTAGATCCCGGGACACTCAACCCTACACCTTC.

The DNA of the CDR3 is TGCAGTGCTTCACAGGGGGCAAATTCACCCCTCCACTTT. Translation: CSASQGANSPLHF. The chain uses TRBV20-1 and TRBJ1-6; 9 bases are shared with TRBD1. Germline V lookup: CDR1 DFQATT, CDR2 SNEGSKA (reference sequence). With 5 bases clipped from V and 7 bases from J, the junction kept 3 bases outside the gene matches. The CDR3 length is 13 residues.

The V gene is TRBV12-3 or TRBV12-4, the J gene TRBJ1-2, with D maybe TRBD1 (6 bases). Trimming removed 5 bases from V and 4 bases from J, with 17 bases in between. The CDR3 has 15 amino acids. CDR3 DNA sequence: TGTGCCAGCAGTCCCCGGACAGCTCGGAGCTATGGCTACACCTTC. Its translation: CASSPRTARSYGYTF.

This chain joins TRBV7-2 and TRBJ2-1; 11 bases fit TRBD2. The CDR3 is 15 amino acids. Germline CDR1 and CDR2: SGHTA and FQGNSA. J was trimmed by 3 bases and V by 5 bases; bases with no gene match: 3. CDR3 loop: CASSPTSGSYNEQFF. CDR3 DNA: TGTGCCAGCAGCCCCACTAGCGGGAGCTACAATGAGCAGTTCTTC.

This sequence joins TRBV27 and TRBJ1-2; 7 nucleotides match TRBD1. The CDR3 contains 15 residues. After removal of 6 bases from V and 5 bases from J, the junction contained 12 bases not matched to a gene. Germline lookup yields CDR1 MNHEY and CDR2 SMNVEV (reference sequence). For the CDR3, the DNA is TGTGCCAGCAGGCCGGGGGGAGGGGGCAGGTATGGCTACACCTTC. This gives the protein CASRPGGGGRYGYTF.

The gene calls are TRBV20-1 and TRBJ2-1, with 15 bases that match TRBD2. CDR3 length: 17 amino acids. V lost 4 bases to trimming and J lost 1 base; unmatched junction nucleotides: 5. Germline V gene data show CDR1 as DFQATT and CDR2 as SNEGSKA (reference sequence). The CDR3 sequence is CSATGLAGGLSYNEQFF. CDR3 DNA: TGCAGTGCTACGGGACTAGCGGGGGGACTGTCCTACAATGAGCAGTTCTTC.

The chain recombines TRBV12-3 or TRBV12-4 with TRBJ1-5; 7 bases match TRBD1. CDR3 length: 19 residues. After removal of 2 bases from V and 0 bases from J, the junction contained 13 bases not matched to a gene. CDR3 sequence: CASSLLLTGRFDSNQPQHF. The CDR3 coding sequence is TGTGCCAGCAGTTTATTGTTGACAGGGCGCTTTGATAGCAATCAGCCCCAGCATTTT.

The chain has TRBV20-1 and TRBJ1-4; the D is unclear. CDR1 DFQATT and CDR2 SNEGSKA come from the germline V gene (reference sequence). CDR3 length: 14 amino acids. The V end lost 1 base, the J end lost 6 bases, and 12 bases lay between the germline ends. This CDR3 is CSARVVAPDEKLFF. CDR3 DNA: TGCAGTGCTAGAGTTGTAGCTCCTGATGAAAAACTGTTTTTT.

This chain connects TRBV3-1 to TRBJ2-7; the match to TRBD2 covers 12 bases. The germline V gene has CDR1 LGHDT and CDR2 YNNKEL (reference sequence). The CDR3 is 15 residues long. J lost 4 bases, V lost 7 bases, and 8 bases had no gene match. Written as DNA, the CDR3 is TGTGCCAGCACCCGAGGACTAGCGGGGAAATACGAGCAGTACTTC. It yields the protein CASTRGLAGKYEQYF.

The V and J genes are TRBV30 and TRBJ1-1, with TRBD1 as a possible D gene (5 bases). Germline V gene sequence: CDR1 GTSNPN, CDR2 SVGIG (reference sequence). This CDR3 region has 19 residues. The V gene lost 2 bases and the J gene lost 0 bases, with 25 bases spanning the gap. CDR3 in DNA: TGTGCCTGGAGTCACAGGCGGATAGGCCTACCGGCTATGAACACTGAAGCTTTCTTT. Translation: CAWSHRRIGLPAMNTEAFF.

The rearrangement links TRBV7-2 to TRBJ1-5; weak D call: TRBD1 (5 bases). Germline V CDR1 and CDR2: SGHTA, FQGNSA. CDR3 length equals 15 residues. V was clipped by 4 bases and J by 4 bases, with 14 bases between them. Here the CDR3 DNA reads TGTGCCAGCAGCTCCGAACCTGGGGGTAATCAGCCCCAGCATTTT. Translating gives CASSSEPGGNQPQHF.

This sequence joins TRBV12-3 or TRBV12-4 and TRBJ1-4; D perhaps matches TRBD1 (5 bases). The V end was cut by 7 bases, the J end by 8 bases, with 20 bases between. The CDR3 is 15 residues long. CDR3 sequence: CASKRGQRQIEKLFF. The CDR3 region has the DNA TGTGCCAGCAAGCGGGGCCAAAGACAGATAGAAAAACTGTTTTTT.